One TCR beta chain is described in this entry. Time point specified: blood at routine non-recurrence follow-up after resection. The sequenced material consisted of unsorted whole RNA from tumor, nontumor lung or frozen PBMC. The sample originates from a study of spatial heterogeneity in lung cancer. Study background: A total of approximately 77 untreated early-stage non-small cell lung cancer patients served as donors.

A distinct unique molecular identifier was carried by each TCR cDNA molecule. A single record per CDR3 protein comes from TCRdb applying MiXCR to the 5' RACE reads. This sample has fewer than 150,000 distinct CDR3 sequences, with approximately 11% found just once. Trimming removed 2 bases at V and 6 bases at J, with 12 bases between. This CDR3 is 14 amino acids long. The germline V gene has CDR1 SEHNR and CDR2 FQNEAQ (reference sequence). J is TRBJ2-3 and V is TRBV7-9; a possible D gene is TRBD1 (6 bases). The clonotype was recovered from a female donor with early-stage non-small cell lung cancer. The sample consisted of PBMCs, taken at follow-up. The CDR3 spells CASSLLQGSDTQYF. The CDR3 nucleotides are TGTGCCAGCAGCTTACTCCAGGGGAGCGATACGCAGTATTTT.